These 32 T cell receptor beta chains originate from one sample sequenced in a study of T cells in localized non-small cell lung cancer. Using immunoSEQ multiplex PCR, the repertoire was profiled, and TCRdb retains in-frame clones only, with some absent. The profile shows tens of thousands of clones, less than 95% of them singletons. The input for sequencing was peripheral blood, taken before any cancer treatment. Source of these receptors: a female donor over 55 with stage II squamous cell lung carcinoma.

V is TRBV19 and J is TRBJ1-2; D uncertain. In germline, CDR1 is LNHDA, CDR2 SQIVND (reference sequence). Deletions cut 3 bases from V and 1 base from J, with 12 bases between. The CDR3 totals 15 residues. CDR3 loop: CASSIGQAYNYGYTF. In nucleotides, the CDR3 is TGTGCCAGTAGTATCGGGCAGGCCTATAACTATGGCTACACCTTC.

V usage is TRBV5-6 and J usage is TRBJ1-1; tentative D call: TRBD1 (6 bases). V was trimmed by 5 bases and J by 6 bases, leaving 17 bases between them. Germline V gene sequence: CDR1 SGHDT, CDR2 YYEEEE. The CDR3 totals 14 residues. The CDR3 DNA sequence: TGTGCCAGCAGACATTGGGGGGGCACCCCTGAAGCTTTCTTT. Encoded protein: CASRHWGGTPEAFF.

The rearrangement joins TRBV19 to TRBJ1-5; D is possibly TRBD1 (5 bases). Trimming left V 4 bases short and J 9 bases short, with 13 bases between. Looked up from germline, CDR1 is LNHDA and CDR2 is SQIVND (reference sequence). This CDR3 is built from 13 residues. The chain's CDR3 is CASSTGRWGPQHF. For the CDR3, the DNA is TGTGCCAGTAGTACAGGGAGGTGGGGGCCCCAGCATTTT. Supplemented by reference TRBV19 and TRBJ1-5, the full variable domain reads DGGITQSPKYLFRKEGQNVTLSCEQNLNHDAMYWYRQDPGQGLRLIYYSQIVNDFQKGDIAEGYSVSREKKESFPLTVTSAQKNPTAFYLCASSTGRWGPQHFGDGTRLSIL.

In nucleotides, the CDR3 is TGCGCCAGCAGCCCACGGACAGCCTACACCGGGGAGCTGTTTTTT. This gives the protein CASSPRTAYTGELFF. The chain has TRBV5-1 and TRBJ2-2, with D possibly TRBD1 on 6 matching bases. Trimming removed 4 bases at V and 3 bases at J, with 13 bases between. The CDR3 contains 15 residues. The germline V gene encodes CDR1 SGHRS and CDR2 YFSETQ.

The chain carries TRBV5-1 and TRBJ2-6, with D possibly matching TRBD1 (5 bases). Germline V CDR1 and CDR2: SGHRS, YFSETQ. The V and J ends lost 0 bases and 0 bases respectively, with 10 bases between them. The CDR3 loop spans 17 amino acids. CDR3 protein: CASSLGTGGSGANVLTF. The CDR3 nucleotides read TGCGCCAGCAGCTTGGGTACAGGTGGCTCTGGGGCCAACGTCCTGACTTTC.

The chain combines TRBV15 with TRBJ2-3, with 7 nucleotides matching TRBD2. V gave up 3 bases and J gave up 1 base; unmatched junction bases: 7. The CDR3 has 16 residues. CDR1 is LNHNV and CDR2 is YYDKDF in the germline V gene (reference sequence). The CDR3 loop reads CATSRGEGRGTDTQYF. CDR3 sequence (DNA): TGTGCCACCAGCAGGGGGGAGGGGCGGGGCACAGATACGCAGTATTTT.

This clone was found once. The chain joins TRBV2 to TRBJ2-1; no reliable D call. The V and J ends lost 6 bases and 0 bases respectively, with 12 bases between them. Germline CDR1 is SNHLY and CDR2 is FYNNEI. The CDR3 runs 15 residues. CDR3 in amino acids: CASRSQLSSYNEQFF. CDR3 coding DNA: TGTGCCAGCAGGTCTCAACTGAGCTCCTACAATGAGCAGTTCTTC.

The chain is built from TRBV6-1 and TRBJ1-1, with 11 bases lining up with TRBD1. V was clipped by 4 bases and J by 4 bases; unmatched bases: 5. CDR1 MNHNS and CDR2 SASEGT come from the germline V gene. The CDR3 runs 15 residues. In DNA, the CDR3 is TGTGCCAGCAGTGTCCGGGACAGGGGGGTCACTGAAGCTTTCTTT. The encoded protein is CASSVRDRGVTEAFF.

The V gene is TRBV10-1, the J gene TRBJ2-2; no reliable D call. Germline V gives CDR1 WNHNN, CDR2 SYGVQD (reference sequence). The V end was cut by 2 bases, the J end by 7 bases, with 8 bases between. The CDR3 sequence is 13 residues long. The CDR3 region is CASSEESLGELFF. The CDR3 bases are TGCGCCAGCAGTGAGGAGAGTCTCGGGGAGCTGTTTTTT.

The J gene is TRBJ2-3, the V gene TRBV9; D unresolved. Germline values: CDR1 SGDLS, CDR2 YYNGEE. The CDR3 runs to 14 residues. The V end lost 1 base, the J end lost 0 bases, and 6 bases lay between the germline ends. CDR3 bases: TGTGCCAGCAGCGTACAGAAAAGCACAGATACGCAGTATTTT. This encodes CASSVQKSTDTQYF.

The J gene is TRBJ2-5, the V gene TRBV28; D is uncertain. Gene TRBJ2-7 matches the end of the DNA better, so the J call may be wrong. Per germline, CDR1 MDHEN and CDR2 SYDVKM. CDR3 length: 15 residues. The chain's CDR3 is CASSRPRAESHEQYF. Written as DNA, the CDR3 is TGTGCCAGCAGTCGACCGCGCGCGGAGTCCCACGAGCAGTACTTC.

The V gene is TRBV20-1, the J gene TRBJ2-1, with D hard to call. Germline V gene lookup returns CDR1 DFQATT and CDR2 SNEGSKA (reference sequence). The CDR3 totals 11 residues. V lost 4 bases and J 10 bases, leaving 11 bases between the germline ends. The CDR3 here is CSATNKNEQFF. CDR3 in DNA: TGCAGTGCTACTAATAAGAACGAGCAGTTCTTC.

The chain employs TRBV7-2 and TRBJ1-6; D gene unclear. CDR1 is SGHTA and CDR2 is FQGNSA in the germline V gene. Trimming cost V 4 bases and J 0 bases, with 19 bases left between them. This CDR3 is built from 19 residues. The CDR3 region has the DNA TGTGCCAGCAGCTCCGGGGTCCTTTCAGGAAGCTCCTATAATTCACCCCTCCACTTT. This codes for CASSSGVLSGSSYNSPLHF.

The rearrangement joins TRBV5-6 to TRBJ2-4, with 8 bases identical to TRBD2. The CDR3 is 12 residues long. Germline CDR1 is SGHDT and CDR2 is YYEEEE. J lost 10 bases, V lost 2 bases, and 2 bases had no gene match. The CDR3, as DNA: TGTGCCAGCAGCTTCCCTAGCGGGATTCAGTACTTC. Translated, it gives CASSFPSGIQYF. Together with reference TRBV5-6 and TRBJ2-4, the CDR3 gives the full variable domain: DAGVTQSPTHLIKTRGQQVTLRCSPKSGHDTVSWYQQALGQGPQFIFQYYEEEERQRGNFPDRFSGHQFPNYSSELNVNALLLGDSALYLCASSFPSGIQYFGAGTRLSVL.

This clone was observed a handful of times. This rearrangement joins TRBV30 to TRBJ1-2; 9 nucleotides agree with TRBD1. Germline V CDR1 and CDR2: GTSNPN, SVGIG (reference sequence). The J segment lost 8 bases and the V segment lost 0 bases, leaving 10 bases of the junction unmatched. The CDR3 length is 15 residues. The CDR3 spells CAWSVLGQGYLGYTF. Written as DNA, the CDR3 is TGTGCCTGGAGTGTACTCGGACAGGGGTACCTCGGCTACACCTTC.

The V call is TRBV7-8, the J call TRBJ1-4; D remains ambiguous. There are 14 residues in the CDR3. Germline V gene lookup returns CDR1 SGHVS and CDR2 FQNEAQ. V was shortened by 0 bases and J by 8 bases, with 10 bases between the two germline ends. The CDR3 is CASSLARADEKLFF. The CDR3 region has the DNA TGTGCCAGCAGCTTAGCGCGGGCAGACGAAAAACTGTTTTTT.

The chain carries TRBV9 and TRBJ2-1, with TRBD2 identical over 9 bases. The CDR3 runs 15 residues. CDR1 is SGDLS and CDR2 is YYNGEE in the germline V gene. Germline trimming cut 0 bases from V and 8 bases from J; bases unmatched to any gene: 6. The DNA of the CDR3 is TGTGCCAGCAGCGTAGTCGCTAGCGGGAAGGATGAGCAGTTCTTC. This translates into CASSVVASGKDEQFF.

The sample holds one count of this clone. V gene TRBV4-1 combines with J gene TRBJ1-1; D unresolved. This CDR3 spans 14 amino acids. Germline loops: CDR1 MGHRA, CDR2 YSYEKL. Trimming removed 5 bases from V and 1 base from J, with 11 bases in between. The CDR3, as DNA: TGCGCCAGCAGCTACTCGCACAGGAACACTGAAGCTTTCTTT. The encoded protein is CASSYSHRNTEAFF.

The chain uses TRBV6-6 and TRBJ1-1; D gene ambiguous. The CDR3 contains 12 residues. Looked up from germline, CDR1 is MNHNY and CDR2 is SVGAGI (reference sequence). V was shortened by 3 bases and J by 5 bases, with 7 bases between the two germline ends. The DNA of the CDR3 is TGTGCCAGCAGTTATAGGGCAACTGAAGCTTTCTTT. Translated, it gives CASSYRATEAFF.

DNA for the CDR3: TGCGCCAGCAGCAAGGACGGTCTAAATGAAAAACTGTTTTTT. Its translation: CASSKDGLNEKLFF. The chain joins TRBV5-1 to TRBJ1-4; no firm D call. This CDR3 spans 14 amino acids. Trimming took off 4 bases at V and 5 bases at J, with 12 bases between the two ends. Germline values: CDR1 SGHRS, CDR2 YFSETQ.

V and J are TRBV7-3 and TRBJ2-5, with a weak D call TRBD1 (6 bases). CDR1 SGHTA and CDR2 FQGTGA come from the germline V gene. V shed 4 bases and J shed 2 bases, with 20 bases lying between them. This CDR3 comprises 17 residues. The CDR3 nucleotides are TGTGCCAGCAGCTCCAATGGGGGCGGCCTCGGACAAGAGACCCAGTACTTC. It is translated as CASSSNGGGLGQETQYF.

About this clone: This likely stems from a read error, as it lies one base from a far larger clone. CDR3 region: CASSEWGPRGGNQPQHF. The CDR3 nucleotides read TGTGCCAGCAGTGAATGGGGGCCACGGGGGGGCAATCAGCCCCAGCATTTT. The chain is built from TRBV2 and TRBJ1-5; TRBD1 might be the D (6 bases). V shed 2 bases and J shed 2 bases, with 16 bases lying between them. CDR3 length: 17 amino acids. CDR1 SNHLY and CDR2 FYNNEI come from the germline V gene.

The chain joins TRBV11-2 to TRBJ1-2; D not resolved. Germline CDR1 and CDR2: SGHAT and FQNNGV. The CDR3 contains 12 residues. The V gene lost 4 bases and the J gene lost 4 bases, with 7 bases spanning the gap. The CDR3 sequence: CASSSRFYGYTF. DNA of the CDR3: TGTGCCAGCAGCTCCCGATTCTATGGCTACACCTTC.

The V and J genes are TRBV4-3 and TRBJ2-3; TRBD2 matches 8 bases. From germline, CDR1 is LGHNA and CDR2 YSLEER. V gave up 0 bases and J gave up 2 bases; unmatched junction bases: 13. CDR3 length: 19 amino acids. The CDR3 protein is CASSQDPPGAGGITDTQYF. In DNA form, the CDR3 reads TGCGCCAGCAGCCAAGATCCCCCGGGGGCGGGGGGTATCACAGATACGCAGTATTTT.

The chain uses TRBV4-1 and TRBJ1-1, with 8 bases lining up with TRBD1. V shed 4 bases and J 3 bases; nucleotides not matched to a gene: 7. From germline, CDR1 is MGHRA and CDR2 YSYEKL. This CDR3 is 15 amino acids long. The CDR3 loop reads CASSPTDRADTEAFF. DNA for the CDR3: TGCGCCAGCAGCCCAACGGACAGGGCGGACACTGAAGCTTTCTTT.

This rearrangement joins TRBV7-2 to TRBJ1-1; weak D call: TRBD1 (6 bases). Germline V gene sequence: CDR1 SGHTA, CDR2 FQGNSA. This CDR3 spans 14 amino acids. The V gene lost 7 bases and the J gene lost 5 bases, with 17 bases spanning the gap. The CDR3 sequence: CASTLVTQGTEAFF. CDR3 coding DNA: TGTGCCAGCACCCTCGTCACACAGGGTACTGAAGCTTTCTTT. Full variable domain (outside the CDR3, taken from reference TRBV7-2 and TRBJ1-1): GAGVSQSPSNKVTEKGKDVELRCDPISGHTALYWYRQSLGQGLEFLIYFQGNSAPDKSGLPSDRFSAERTGGSVSTLTIQRTQQEDSAVYLCASTLVTQGTEAFFGQGTRLTVV.

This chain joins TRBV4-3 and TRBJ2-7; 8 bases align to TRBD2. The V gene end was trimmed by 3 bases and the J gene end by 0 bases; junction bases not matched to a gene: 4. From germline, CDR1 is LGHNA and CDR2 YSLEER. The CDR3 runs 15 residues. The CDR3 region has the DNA TGCGCCAGCAGCCAGGACGGGGGGGGCTCCTACGAGCAGTACTTC. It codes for CASSQDGGGSYEQYF.

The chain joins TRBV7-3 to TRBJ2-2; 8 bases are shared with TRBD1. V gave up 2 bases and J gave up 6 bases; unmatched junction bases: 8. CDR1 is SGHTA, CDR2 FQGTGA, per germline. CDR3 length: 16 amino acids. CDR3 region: CASSLFPGQGAGELFF. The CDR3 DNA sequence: TGTGCCAGCAGCTTATTCCCTGGACAGGGCGCCGGGGAGCTGTTTTTT.

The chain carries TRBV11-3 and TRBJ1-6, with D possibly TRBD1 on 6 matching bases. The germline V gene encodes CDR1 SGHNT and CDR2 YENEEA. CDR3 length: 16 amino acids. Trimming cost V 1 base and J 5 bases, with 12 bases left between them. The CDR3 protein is CASSLGSPGDNSPLHF. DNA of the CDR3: TGTGCCAGCAGCTTAGGAAGCCCAGGGGATAATTCACCCCTCCACTTT.

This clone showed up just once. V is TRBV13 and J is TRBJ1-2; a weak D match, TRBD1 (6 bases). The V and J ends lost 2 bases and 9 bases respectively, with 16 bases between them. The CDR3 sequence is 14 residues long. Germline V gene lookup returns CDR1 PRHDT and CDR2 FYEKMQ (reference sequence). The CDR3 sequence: CASSLHGGAGSYTF. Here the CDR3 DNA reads TGTGCCAGCAGCTTACACGGGGGCGCCGGAAGCTACACCTTC.

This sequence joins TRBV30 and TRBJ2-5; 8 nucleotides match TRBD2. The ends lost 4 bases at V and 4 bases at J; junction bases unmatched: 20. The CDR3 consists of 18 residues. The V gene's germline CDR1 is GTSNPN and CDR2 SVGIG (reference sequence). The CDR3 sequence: CAWTFRHRRGARGETQYF. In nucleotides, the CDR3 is TGTGCCTGGACCTTCCGGCATAGGCGGGGGGCGAGGGGAGAGACCCAGTACTTC.

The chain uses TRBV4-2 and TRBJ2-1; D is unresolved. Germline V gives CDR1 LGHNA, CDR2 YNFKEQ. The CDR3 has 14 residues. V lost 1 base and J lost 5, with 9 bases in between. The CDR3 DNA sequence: TGTGCCAGCAGCCAAGGTGATACCGACAATGAGCAGTTCTTC. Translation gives CASSQGDTDNEQFF.